These T cell receptor beta chains were read from a single sample in a study of CD8+ T cells in alopecia areata. Generated by immunoSEQ multiplex PCR, the TCRdb table keeps only in-frame clones and is missing some. This table holds fewer than 110,000 clones, just over 85% found once. The specimen was CD8+ T cells sorted from blood, collected at roughly week 30, from a patient treated with tofacitinib. These receptors were collected from a human donor with alopecia areata. The CDR3 runs from the conserved cysteine through the conserved F or W. Fields, in order: J gene, D gene, clone size, V gene, CDR3 DNA, CDR3 protein. D genes are given only for firm matches. Some rows have no size entry. The others give once, few or many, or a class for an expanded clone.

TRBJ2-7,TRBD2,-,TRBV7-9,TGTGCCAGCAGTCCGGGACTAGCGGGAGCTTGGGAGCAGTACTTC,CASSPGLAGAWEQYF
TRBJ2-7,TRBD2,-,TRBV5-1,TGCGCCAGCAGCTTGGGGGATAGCGGGAGTTCCTACGAGCAGTACTTC,CASSLGDSGSSYEQYF
TRBJ1-4,TRBD1,-,TRBV4-1,TGCGCCAGCAGCCCCAGACAGGGGTCGGCTAATGAAAAACTGTTTTTT,CASSPRQGSANEKLFF
TRBJ2-7,TRBD2,-,TRBV7-2,TGTGCCAGCAGCTTGTTACCTAGCGGAGCGAGCTCCTACGAGCAGTACTTC,CASSLLPSGASSYEQYF
TRBJ2-2,-,-,TRBV5-1,TGCGCCAGCAGGCGGACTACAGGGTGGAGCACCGGGGAGCTGTTTTTT,CASRRTTGWSTGELFF
TRBJ2-5,-,-,TRBV10-3,TGTGCCATCAGTGAGTCGGCGGGGACAGACCAAGAGACCCAGTACTTC,CAISESAGTDQETQYF
TRBJ2-1,-,-,TRBV18,TGTGCCAGCTCACCATCTTCAGGGGAGGGTTACAATGAGCAGTTCTTC,CASSPSSGEGYNEQFF
TRBJ1-1,TRBD1,once,TRBV27,TGTGCCAGCCTCCCACACCCACAGGGGGCTCCGAACACTGAAGCTTTCTTT,CASLPHPQGAPNTEAFF
TRBJ2-1,TRBD2,-,TRBV7-7,TGTGCTAGCAGCTTAGACCCAGCGGGAATCAATGAGCAGTTCTTC,CASSLDPAGINEQFF
TRBJ2-7,-,-,TRBV5-1,TGCGCCAGCAGCTTGGCCGGGGGCGAGCAGTACTTC,CASSLAGGEQYF
TRBJ2-2,TRBD1,few,TRBV7-9,TGTGCCAGCAGTTCAACCGGGACAGGGGCGATTGGATTGGGCGGGGAGCTGTTTTTT,CASSSTGTGAIGLGGELFF
TRBJ2-3,-,-,TRBV9,TGTGCCAGCAGCGGAGGACAGACGAGCACAGATACGCAGTATTTT,CASSGGQTSTDTQYF
TRBJ1-2,-,-,TRBV28,TGTGCCAGCAGTCCGCCCTCACTTAGTTACTATGGCTACACCTTC,CASSPPSLSYYGYTF
TRBJ2-5,TRBD2,-,TRBV19,TGTGCCAGTAGGCGAGGACTAGCGGGGGAGCAAGAGACCCAGTACTTC,CASRRGLAGEQETQYF
TRBJ2-5,-,-,TRBV18,TGTGCCAGCTCACTTCCAGAAGAGACCCAGTACTTC,CASSLPEETQYF
TRBJ2-7,-,-,TRBV29-1,TGCAGCGCTGAAGATCAGAGAGAAGCGACCTACGAGCAGTACTTC,CSAEDQREATYEQYF
TRBJ1-3,-,-,TRBV6-1,TGTGCCAGCAGGGGTACAGGTGCTGGAAACACCATATATTTT,CASRGTGAGNTIYF